Listed below are T cell receptor beta chains from one sample, sequenced in a study of CD8+CD57+ T cells in acquired aplastic anemia. TCRdb processed the reads anew with MiXCR; each CDR3 protein has one entry. The table has about 400,000 distinct CDR3 sequences, about two thirds seen once. The sequencing input was sorted CD4+, CD8+, or CD8+CD57+ T cells (not recorded which) from PBMCs. These receptors all come from a human donor in good health, serving as a control. CDR3s include the opening cysteine and the closing phenylalanine or tryptophan. The D gene is left open where the match is weak. Not all rows give a size; the values are once, few, many and, for expanded clones, a class.

v_call: TRBV6-5
d_call: NA
j_call: TRBJ1-6
clone_size: NA
cdr3_nt: TGTGCCACTGGACTCGGATTTGACAATTCACCCCTCCACTTT
cdr3_aa: CATGLGFDNSPLHF

v_call: TRBV7-3
d_call: NA
j_call: TRBJ1-5
clone_size: NA
cdr3_nt: TGTGCCAGCAGCTCCCCCGGTAGCAATCAGACCCAGCATTTT
cdr3_aa: CASSSPGSNQTQHF

v_call: TRBV29-1
d_call: NA
j_call: TRBJ2-3
clone_size: NA
cdr3_nt: TGCAGCGTTGATAAGCCAGGGCAGGCCTACACAGATACGCAGTATTTT
cdr3_aa: CSVDKPGQAYTDTQYF

v_call: TRBV9
d_call: NA
j_call: TRBJ2-7
clone_size: NA
cdr3_nt: TGTGCCAGCAGCCTGCCCCGTCAAGGGGCCAACGACCAGTACTTC
cdr3_aa: CASSLPRQGANDQYF

v_call: TRBV9
d_call: TRBD2
j_call: TRBJ2-1
clone_size: many
cdr3_nt: TGTGCCAGCAGCCCACTTGTCCTAGCGGGGGGGAATGAGCAGTTCTTC
cdr3_aa: CASSPLVLAGGNEQFF

v_call: TRBV12-3/TRBV12-4
d_call: TRBD1
j_call: TRBJ2-7
clone_size: NA
cdr3_nt: TGTGCCAGCAATCAGGGGGCGCAACGCGAGCAGTACTTC
cdr3_aa: CASNQGAQREQYF

v_call: TRBV4-1
d_call: NA
j_call: TRBJ2-7
clone_size: many
cdr3_nt: TGCGCCAGCAGCCAAACAGGGAGCTCCTACGAGCAGTACTTC
cdr3_aa: CASSQTGSSYEQYF

v_call: TRBV15
d_call: NA
j_call: TRBJ1-1
clone_size: NA
cdr3_nt: TGTGCCACCAGCAGAGTACAGATAGAAAACACTGAAGCTTTCTTT
cdr3_aa: CATSRVQIENTEAFF

v_call: TRBV9
d_call: NA
j_call: TRBJ2-3
clone_size: NA
cdr3_nt: TGTGCCAGCAGCTTAACCAACGCAGATACGCAGTATTTT
cdr3_aa: CASSLTNADTQYF

v_call: TRBV7-2
d_call: TRBD1
j_call: TRBJ1-2
clone_size: NA
cdr3_nt: TGTGCCAGCAGTTCCACAGGGGACTATGGCTACACCTTC
cdr3_aa: CASSSTGDYGYTF

v_call: TRBV20-1
d_call: NA
j_call: TRBJ2-7
clone_size: NA
cdr3_nt: TGCAGTGCTAGAGTCTGGAGCGAGCACTACTTC
cdr3_aa: CSARVWSEHYF

v_call: TRBV9
d_call: NA
j_call: TRBJ2-3
clone_size: NA
cdr3_nt: TGTGCCAGCAGCTCAGGGCCGGGTCGATCTGATCAGCAGTATTTT
cdr3_aa: CASSSGPGRSDQQYF

v_call: TRBV19
d_call: NA
j_call: TRBJ2-7
clone_size: NA
cdr3_nt: TGTGCCAGCACCGAACCGGGATGTTACCCCCAGCACTTT
cdr3_aa: CASTEPGCYPQHF

v_call: TRBV12-3/TRBV12-4
d_call: NA
j_call: TRBJ2-5
clone_size: NA
cdr3_nt: TGTGCCACCAGCCATTTAAAGGACTCCTGGGAGACCCAGTACTTC
cdr3_aa: CATSHLKDSWETQYF

v_call: TRBV2
d_call: NA
j_call: TRBJ2-5
clone_size: NA
cdr3_nt: TGTGCCAGCAGTCCCTGTCGAGAGACCAAGTACTTC
cdr3_aa: CASSPCRETKYF

v_call: TRBV20-1
d_call: NA
j_call: TRBJ1-1
clone_size: once
cdr3_nt: TGCAGTGCCACCCCCCTACAGGGTGTCACTGAAGCTTTCTTT
cdr3_aa: CSATPLQGVTEAFF

v_call: TRBV7-8
d_call: NA
j_call: TRBJ2-7
clone_size: NA
cdr3_nt: TGTGCCAGCAGTCGCCTAGCTACCTACGAGCAGTACTTC
cdr3_aa: CASSRLATYEQYF

v_call: TRBV2
d_call: NA
j_call: TRBJ2-3
clone_size: NA
cdr3_nt: TGTGCCAGCAGTTACTCGAATACGGGCACAGATACGCAGTATTTT
cdr3_aa: CASSYSNTGTDTQYF

v_call: TRBV19
d_call: TRBD1
j_call: TRBJ1-1
clone_size: few
cdr3_nt: TGTGCCAGTAGTAAGGGACAGGGAAGCAGTGAAGCTTTCTTT
cdr3_aa: CASSKGQGSSEAFF

v_call: TRBV7-9
d_call: NA
j_call: TRBJ1-5
clone_size: NA
cdr3_nt: TGTGCCAGCAGCACGACAGCGGGAAATGGAAAGCTGCAGCATTTT
cdr3_aa: CASSTTAGNGKLQHF

v_call: TRBV20-1
d_call: TRBD1
j_call: TRBJ1-6
clone_size: NA
cdr3_nt: TGCAGTGCCGAGGGGCCGGACAGGAATAATTCACCCCTCCACTTT
cdr3_aa: CSAEGPDRNNSPLHF

v_call: TRBV14
d_call: NA
j_call: TRBJ1-2
clone_size: NA
cdr3_nt: TGTGCCAGCAGCCACGACCTCACAGATACGCAGTATTCCTTC
cdr3_aa: CASSHDLTDTQYSF

v_call: TRBV5-4
d_call: TRBD1
j_call: TRBJ2-7
clone_size: once
cdr3_nt: TGTGCCAGCAGCCCGGGACAGGAGCAGTACTTC
cdr3_aa: CASSPGQEQYF

v_call: TRBV14
d_call: NA
j_call: TRBJ1-2
clone_size: many
cdr3_nt: TGTGCCAGCAGCCAATCGGGGGGAGACTATGGCTACACCTTC
cdr3_aa: CASSQSGGDYGYTF

v_call: TRBV6-5
d_call: NA
j_call: TRBJ2-5
clone_size: NA
cdr3_nt: TGTGCCAGCAGTCCCGGGACCGAAGAAGAGACCCAGTACTTC
cdr3_aa: CASSPGTEEETQYF

v_call: TRBV7-3
d_call: TRBD2
j_call: TRBJ2-2
clone_size: few
cdr3_nt: TGTGCCAGCAGCCAATCTAGCGGGGGGGAACGGGGGGACCGCCGCACCGGGGAGCTGTTTTTT
cdr3_aa: CASSQSSGGERGDRRTGELFF

v_call: TRBV20-1
d_call: NA
j_call: TRBJ2-3
clone_size: NA
cdr3_nt: TGCAGTGCTAGCGTCACAGATACGCAGTATTTC
cdr3_aa: CSASVTDTQYF

v_call: TRBV6-6
d_call: NA
j_call: TRBJ2-7
clone_size: many
cdr3_nt: TGTGCCAGCAGTTACCTGCCTTACGGGGAGCAGTACTTC
cdr3_aa: CASSYLPYGEQYF

v_call: TRBV7-3
d_call: TRBD2
j_call: TRBJ2-3
clone_size: many
cdr3_nt: TGTGCCAGCAGCTTACGCGCGGGGGGTGGTACAGATACGCAGTATTTT
cdr3_aa: CASSLRAGGGTDTQYF

v_call: TRBV7-8
d_call: NA
j_call: TRBJ1-5
clone_size: NA
cdr3_nt: TGTGCCAGCAGCTCTACGAGAGGCCCGGCCCAGCCCCAGCATTTT
cdr3_aa: CASSSTRGPAQPQHF

v_call: TRBV27
d_call: NA
j_call: TRBJ2-7
clone_size: many
cdr3_nt: TGTGCCAGCAGTTCTCGCTGGGCGAACGAGCAGTACTTC
cdr3_aa: CASSSRWANEQYF

v_call: TRBV9
d_call: NA
j_call: TRBJ1-2
clone_size: NA
cdr3_nt: TGTGCCAGCAGCGTCACTGGGGGAAGCGATGGCTACACCTTC
cdr3_aa: CASSVTGGSDGYTF